The 27 T cell receptor beta chains presented below share a single source sample, sequenced in a study of shared clonotypes between healthy human individuals. Libraries were prepared by immunoSEQ multiplex PCR; TCRdb keeps only in-frame clonotypes and omits some of them. This table has about 490,000 clones, less than 80% appearing once. Material: PBMCs. The receptors derive from a woman aged 40 to 50 in good health. Some clones in this sample may be carry-over from other donors' samples.

This chain connects TRBV6-1 to TRBJ2-3; the D gene could be TRBD1 or TRBD2 (6 bases each). CDR1 is MNHNS and CDR2 is SASEGT in the germline V gene. V dropped 1 base and J dropped 4 bases, with 12 bases sitting between them. CDR3 length: 15 amino acids. The CDR3 region is CASSEDGGSADTQYF. The CDR3 DNA reads TGTGCCAGCAGTGAAGACGGGGGCAGCGCAGATACGCAGTATTTT.

CDR3 region: CASSRYTQYF. As DNA, the CDR3 is TGTGCCAGCAGCCGTTATACGCAGTATTTT. V is TRBV28 and J is TRBJ2-3; unclear D gene. This CDR3 is built from 10 residues. The germline V and J ends were trimmed by 6 bases and 7 bases, with 5 bases remaining between them. The germline V gene encodes CDR1 MDHEN and CDR2 SYDVKM.

The CDR3 nucleotides are TGTGCCAGCTCACGACAGGGAGTGAGCAATCAGCCCCAGCATTTT. Translating it yields CASSRQGVSNQPQHF. The V call is TRBV18, the J call TRBJ1-5, with 7 bases aligning to TRBD1. Germline CDR1 and CDR2: KGHSH and LQKENI. The CDR3 extends over 15 amino acids. J was trimmed by 1 base and V by 4 bases; bases with no gene match: 4.

With respect to this clone: Relative to the germline gene, one junction end is altered; a read error may explain this. The V call is TRBV7-2, the J call TRBJ2-3; D gene unclear. The CDR3 runs 13 residues. Germline V gene lookup returns CDR1 SGHTA and CDR2 FQGNSA. DNA for the CDR3: TGTGTCAGCAGCTTCCGCTCCTCAGATACGCAGTATTTT. Translated: CVSSFRSSDTQYF.

This chain links TRBV1 with TRBJ2-5. TRBV1 is a listed pseudogene. The CDR3 is 18 residues long. The CDR3 region is CTSSQGNLRAGAMETQYF. Here the CDR3 DNA reads TGCACCAGCAGCCAAGGGAACTTACGGGCCGGCGCGATGGAGACCCAGTACTTC.

The J gene is TRBJ1-1, the V gene TRBV28; D gene unclear. This CDR3 is built from 11 residues. Trimming removed 3 bases at V and 7 bases at J, with 6 bases between. Germline lookup yields CDR1 MDHEN and CDR2 SYDVKM. The CDR3 loop is CASSFVDEAFF. Written as DNA, the CDR3 is TGTGCCAGCAGTTTTGTCGATGAAGCTTTCTTT.

This clone appeared a single time. One end of the junction does not line up with germline, which may come from a read error. The V and J genes are TRBV5-1 and TRBJ1-2; 9 bases agree with TRBD1. The CDR3 runs to 15 residues. Germline V CDR1 and CDR2: SGHRS, YFSETQ. The CDR3 spells CASSPIPTGGYGYTF. The CDR3 DNA reads TGTGCCAGCAGCCCGATCCCGACAGGGGGCTATGGCTACACCTTC.

Remarks on this clone: In the same sample, other DNA sequences code for this CDR3. V usage is TRBV6-4 and J usage is TRBJ2-1; D is perhaps TRBD1 or TRBD2 (5 bases each). Trimming took off 0 bases at V and 5 bases at J, with 14 bases between the two ends. The CDR3 is 16 residues long. CDR1 MRHNA and CDR2 SNTAGT come from the germline V gene. CDR3 DNA sequence: TGTGCCAGCAGTGACTCCGCCGGGACGGGGCACAATGAGCAGTTCTTC. Translated, it gives CASSDSAGTGHNEQFF.

V is TRBV11-3 and J is TRBJ1-3; D unresolved. V was cut by 3 bases and J by 3 bases, with 9 bases left in between. This CDR3 comprises 14 residues. Germline CDR1 SGHNT, CDR2 YENEEA. Here the CDR3 reads CASSFAGDGNTIYF. Here the CDR3 DNA reads TGTGCCAGCAGCTTTGCCGGGGATGGAAACACCATATATTTT.

The CDR3 bases are TGTGCCAGCAGCTTACTGGCTCCTAACTATGGCTACACCTTC. Protein: CASSLLAPNYGYTF. V and J are TRBV7-3 and TRBJ1-2; no clear D gene. Trimming shortened V by 2 bases and J by 0 bases, and 7 bases separated the two germline ends. CDR1 SGHTA and CDR2 FQGTGA come from the germline V gene. The CDR3 loop spans 14 amino acids.

The chain is built from TRBV5-1 and TRBJ2-7; 8 bases match TRBD2. Per the germline V gene, CDR1 is SGHRS and CDR2 is YFSETQ. The ends lost 0 bases at V and 2 bases at J; junction bases unmatched: 4. The CDR3 has 15 amino acids. The DNA for the CDR3 is TGCGCCAGCAGCTTGGTTCCGGGAGGGCCCTACGAGCAGTACTTC. This sequence encodes CASSLVPGGPYEQYF.

V usage is TRBV11-2 and J usage is TRBJ2-7, with no clear D. V gave up 4 bases and J gave up 5 bases, with 12 bases separating them. Germline assignment: CDR1 SGHAT and CDR2 FQNNGV. The CDR3 sequence is 13 residues long. CDR3 protein: CASSSPIPHEQYF. The CDR3 bases are TGTGCCAGCAGCTCCCCTATCCCCCACGAGCAGTACTTC.

This clone showed up just once. This sequence joins TRBV30 and TRBJ2-3; D perhaps matches TRBD2 (6 bases). The germline CDR1 and CDR2 sequences are GTSNPN and SVGIG (reference sequence). This CDR3 is built from 12 residues. Deletions cut 5 bases from V and 4 bases from J, with 10 bases between. CDR3 sequence (DNA): TGTGCCTGGGGCAGGGAGGCAGATACGCAGTATTTT. Its translation is CAWGREADTQYF.

The chain has TRBV27 and TRBJ2-7; D gene unclear. V lost 5 bases, J lost 1 base, and 12 bases lay in between. This CDR3 is 14 amino acids long. Per the germline V gene, CDR1 is MNHEY and CDR2 is SMNVEV (reference sequence). CDR3 DNA: TGTGCCAGCAGTACCCACAGAACATCCTACGAGCAGTACTTC. Amino acids: CASSTHRTSYEQYF.

The rearrangement links TRBV2 to TRBJ2-7; D unresolved. CDR3 length equals 14 residues. Per germline, CDR1 SNHLY and CDR2 FYNNEI. Between the trimmed V and J ends, which lost 2 bases and 4 bases, there was a span of 12 bases. CDR3 amino acids: CASSESAAPYEQYF. In nucleotides, the CDR3 is TGTGCCAGCAGTGAATCGGCGGCACCTTACGAGCAGTACTTC.

The V call is TRBV6-5, the J call TRBJ2-1; D perhaps matches TRBD1 (8 bases). V shed 10 bases and J shed 8 bases, with 15 bases lying between them. Germline values: CDR1 MNHEY, CDR2 SVGAGI. The CDR3 covers 12 residues. The CDR3 nucleotides are TGTGCCACAGGACAGGGAGGGGATGAGCAGTTCTTC. It specifies CATGQGGDEQFF.

This clone has just one count. V is TRBV29-1 and J is TRBJ2-7; 7 bases map to TRBD2. V lost 4 bases to trimming and J lost 0 bases; unmatched junction nucleotides: 6. Germline V gene sequence: CDR1 SQVTM, CDR2 ANQGSEA. The CDR3 consists of 14 residues. The CDR3 DNA sequence: TGCAGCGTTGCGGGGGGAGTTACCTCCTACGAGCAGTACTTC. Amino acids: CSVAGGVTSYEQYF.

This clone was counted only a few times. The CDR3 sequence: CASRAQQNTDTQYF. CDR3 coding DNA: TGTGCCAGCAGGGCCCAACAGAACACAGATACGCAGTATTTT. This chain joins TRBV6-6 and TRBJ2-3; no firm D call. V was clipped by 6 bases and J by 2 bases, with 12 bases between them. This CDR3 has 14 amino acids. Germline V gene sequence: CDR1 MNHNY, CDR2 SVGAGI (reference sequence).

The chain links TRBV5-4 to TRBJ2-7; 13 bases fit TRBD2. Looked up from germline, CDR1 is SGHNT and CDR2 is YYREEE (reference sequence). CDR3 length equals 16 residues. The V and J ends lost 4 bases and 3 bases, in that order; junction bases with no gene match: 7. In DNA, the CDR3 is TGTGCCAGCAGCCCTGGACTAGCGGGAGCCTACTACGAGCAGTACTTC. This translates into CASSPGLAGAYYEQYF. The whole variable domain, filled in from reference TRBV5-4 and TRBJ2-7, reads ETGVTQSPTHLIKTRGQQVTLRCSSQSGHNTVSWYQQALGQGPQFIFQYYREEENGRGNFPPRFSGLQFPNYSSELNVNALELDDSALYLCASSPGLAGAYYEQYFGPGTRLTVT.

V and J are TRBV28 and TRBJ1-1; 8 bases line up with TRBD1. After removal of 4 bases from V and 5 bases from J, the junction contained 6 bases not matched to a gene. Germline CDR1 MDHEN, CDR2 SYDVKM. There are 14 residues in the CDR3. Here the CDR3 reads CASSSTGDWTEAFF. The CDR3, as DNA: TGTGCCAGCAGTTCGACAGGGGACTGGACTGAAGCTTTCTTT.

The V and J genes are TRBV23-1 and TRBJ2-3, with 7 nucleotides matching TRBD1. TRBV23-1 is identified as an open reading frame with a role that is uncertain. J lost 6 bases, V lost 6 bases, and 6 bases had no gene match. The CDR3 is 13 residues long. The CDR3, as DNA: TGCGCCAGCAGAGGACAGGAGGAGGATACGCAGTATTTT. This encodes CASRGQEEDTQYF.

This sequence joins TRBV6-6 and TRBJ2-3; TRBD2 agrees at 12 bases. J was trimmed by 7 bases and V by 7 bases; bases with no gene match: 12. Germline CDR1 reads MNHNY; CDR2 reads SVGAGI (reference sequence). The CDR3 is 16 amino acids. The CDR3 DNA sequence: TGTGCCAGCACCAGGCACGGACTAGCGGGACGGCATACGCAGTATTTT. Protein: CASTRHGLAGRHTQYF.

The chain links TRBV6-4 to TRBJ1-4; D may be TRBD1 (5 bases). From germline, CDR1 is MRHNA and CDR2 SNTAGT. V was clipped by 3 bases and J by 8 bases, with 25 bases between them. The CDR3 is 18 residues long. The CDR3: CASSESPPRGAQPEKLFF. The DNA of the CDR3 is TGTGCCAGCAGTGAAAGCCCACCAAGAGGGGCCCAACCCGAAAAACTGTTTTTT.

This clone was recorded many times. This chain uses TRBV27 with TRBJ2-7; 9 nucleotides match TRBD1. The ends lost 4 bases at V and 11 bases at J; junction bases unmatched: 15. The CDR3 has 15 residues. Per germline, CDR1 MNHEY and CDR2 SMNVEV (reference sequence). CDR3: CASSSLSGQGRIKYF. The CDR3 DNA sequence: TGTGCCAGCAGTTCCCTCTCCGGACAGGGGAGAATAAAGTACTTC.

This clone was recorded at least ten times. V usage is TRBV28 and J usage is TRBJ2-4, with 8 bases fitting TRBD2. Looked up from germline, CDR1 is MDHEN and CDR2 is SYDVKM. CDR3 length: 15 residues. J lost 3 bases, V lost 6 bases, and 7 bases had no gene match. CDR3 amino acids: CASRTFSGNKNIQYF. The CDR3 coding sequence is TGTGCCAGCAGGACTTTTAGCGGGAACAAAAACATTCAGTACTTC.

This chain links TRBV6-1 with TRBJ2-7; D gene unclear. The CDR3 has 12 amino acids. The V end lost 4 bases, the J end lost 7 bases, and 11 bases lay between the germline ends. Per the germline V gene, CDR1 is MNHNS and CDR2 is SASEGT. The CDR3: CASSVELREQYF. The CDR3 nucleotides read TGTGCCAGCAGTGTAGAGCTGAGGGAGCAGTACTTC.

The rearrangement uses TRBV10-3 and TRBJ2-3, with a tentative D call TRBD2 (5 bases). Germline-derived CDR1 and CDR2 are ENHRY and SYGVKD. The ends were cut back, 0 bases at V and 5 bases at J, with 9 bases in the middle. The length of the CDR3 is 14 residues. CDR3 in DNA: TGTGCCATCAGTGAGTCGACGGGGTTAGATACGCAGTATTTT. It translates to CAISESTGLDTQYF.